Below are 13 T cell receptor beta chains sequenced from a single sample in a study of T cell changes during pregnancy in multiple sclerosis. Sequenced by immunoSEQ multiplex PCR; TCRdb stores in-frame clones only, minus some. The sample lists about 110,000 clones, 80% to 95% occurring once. The starting material was peripheral blood, obtained in the third trimester of pregnancy. Receptors originate from a female donor with multiple sclerosis, enrolled in a pregnancy study.

The chain joins TRBV6-1 to TRBJ1-4, with D perhaps matching TRBD1 (6 bases). The CDR3 has 14 amino acids. The V end lost 8 bases, the J end lost 4 bases, and 14 bases lay between the germline ends. Germline loops: CDR1 MNHNS, CDR2 SASEGT. The CDR3 bases are TGTGCCAGCTGGGCGGGGGCCAGTAATGAAAAACTGTTTTTT. Translating gives CASWAGASNEKLFF.

The V call is TRBV11-3, the J call TRBJ2-7, with D unclear. The CDR3 is 13 residues long. Germline V gene sequence: CDR1 SGHNT, CDR2 YENEEA. The V gene lost 0 bases and the J gene lost 6 bases, with 9 bases spanning the gap. The CDR3 loop is CASSLEVSGEQYF. In DNA, the CDR3 is TGTGCCAGCAGCTTAGAGGTCTCGGGCGAGCAGTACTTC.

The rearrangement links TRBV27 to TRBJ1-1; TRBD1 is a possible D gene (6 bases). This CDR3 is 14 amino acids long. Trimming took 0 bases from V and 4 from J, leaving 9 bases between them. The germline gives CDR1 MNHEY, CDR2 SMNVEV (reference sequence). The CDR3: CASSLSARGTEAFF. The CDR3 DNA is TGTGCCAGCAGTTTATCGGCCAGGGGCACTGAAGCTTTCTTT.

V usage is TRBV6-5 and J usage is TRBJ1-6; 9 bases line up with TRBD1. Germline V gives CDR1 MNHEY, CDR2 SVGAGI. The CDR3 length is 15 residues. J was trimmed by 10 bases and V by 6 bases; bases with no gene match: 10. The CDR3 loop reads CASRAGQGLLSPLHF. The DNA of the CDR3 is TGTGCCAGCAGAGCGGGACAGGGTTTACTCTCACCCCTCCACTTT.

The chain has TRBV15 and TRBJ2-3; a possible D gene is TRBD1 (6 bases). The CDR3 has 13 residues. CDR1 LNHNV and CDR2 YYDKDF come from the germline V gene (reference sequence). V was shortened by 5 bases and J by 3 bases, with 9 bases between the two germline ends. CDR3: CATSPGETDTQYF. DNA of the CDR3: TGTGCCACCAGCCCAGGGGAGACAGATACGCAGTATTTT.

The genes are TRBV4-2 and TRBJ2-7; TRBD2 matches 7 bases. CDR1 and CDR2 (germline): LGHNA, YNFKEQ. Unmatched junction bases numbered 3, after V lost 1 base and J lost 0 bases. CDR3 length: 15 residues. The DNA of the CDR3 is TGTGCCAGCAGCCAAGGGGTAGCGGGCTCCTACGAGCAGTACTTC. Translated: CASSQGVAGSYEQYF.

This clone was seen only once. The rearrangement links TRBV5-6 to TRBJ1-3, with 9 bases that match TRBD1. The CDR3 has 15 residues. The J segment lost 4 bases and the V segment lost 4 bases, leaving 6 bases of the junction unmatched. The germline V gene has CDR1 SGHDT and CDR2 YYEEEE. The CDR3 bases are TGTGCCAGCAGCCCCGGGACAGGGTCCGGAAACACCATATATTTT. This translates into CASSPGTGSGNTIYF.

This rearrangement joins TRBV7-9 to TRBJ1-2; D uncertain. The CDR3 covers 14 residues. V lost 5 bases, J lost 8 bases, and 18 bases lay in between. The germline V gene has CDR1 SEHNR and CDR2 FQNEAQ (reference sequence). The CDR3 reads CASSPWALPAGYTF. CDR3 DNA: TGTGCCAGCAGCCCGTGGGCTCTCCCAGCCGGCTACACCTTC.

This clone was counted once. CDR3 residues: CASSYRQDMPSQPQHF. CDR3 nucleotide sequence: TGCGCCAGCAGCTACAGACAGGACATGCCCTCTCAGCCCCAGCATTTT. The chain is built from TRBV5-1 and TRBJ1-5; maybe TRBD1 (6 bases). The CDR3 covers 16 residues. V lost 3 bases, J lost 6 bases, and 19 bases lay in between. The germline gives CDR1 SGHRS, CDR2 YFSETQ.

The rearrangement links TRBV18 to TRBJ2-1, with D possibly TRBD2 on 5 matching bases. The CDR3 covers 11 residues. From germline, CDR1 is KGHSH and CDR2 LQKENI. The germline V and J ends were trimmed by 5 bases and 6 bases, with 5 bases remaining between them. This chain's CDR3 is CASSEGNEQFF. The CDR3 DNA sequence: TGTGCCAGCTCAGAGGGCAATGAGCAGTTCTTC.

The chain combines TRBV4-1 with TRBJ2-1; D gene unclear. Germline V gene data show CDR1 as MGHRA and CDR2 as YSYEKL. Trimming stripped 3 bases from V and 4 bases from J, with 4 bases between. The CDR3 is 12 residues long. In DNA form, the CDR3 reads TGCGCCAGCAGCCAGTCGTACAATGAGCAGTTCTTC. Translating it yields CASSQSYNEQFF.

This chain links TRBV27 with TRBJ2-7, with 13 bases that match TRBD2. The CDR3 loop spans 15 amino acids. The ends lost 5 bases at V and 6 bases at J; junction bases unmatched: 7. The V gene's germline CDR1 is MNHEY and CDR2 SMNVEV (reference sequence). The CDR3 DNA follows: TGTGCCAGCAGTGCCCTTGGACTAGCGGGAGTCGAGCAGTACTTC. Its protein is CASSALGLAGVEQYF.

CDR3 protein: CSADSPFGYTF. CDR3 coding DNA: TGCAGTGCTGACAGTCCTTTTGGCTACACCTTC. The J gene is TRBJ1-2, the V gene TRBV20-1, with D possibly TRBD1 on 5 matching bases. Trimming removed 5 bases at V and 7 bases at J, with 11 bases between. CDR3 length: 11 amino acids. Germline V gene sequence: CDR1 DFQATT, CDR2 SNEGSKA (reference sequence).